Listed below are T cell receptor beta chains from one sample, sequenced in a study of shared clonotypes between healthy human individuals. Clones were sequenced by immunoSEQ multiplex PCR, and TCRdb holds only the in-frame ones, with some missing. The data contain 850,000 to 1,200,000 clones, approximately 70% of them seen just once; the ten biggest clones take up around 1.4%. Sequencing was performed on memory CD4+ T cells sorted from blood. The receptors derive from a man between 18 and 29 years old in good health. CDR3s include the opening cysteine and the closing phenylalanine or tryptophan. The D gene is left open where the match is weak. The size field is filled for only some rows; it gives once, few, many or a size class.

clone_size | d_call | j_call | v_call | cdr3_nt | cdr3_aa
. | . | TRBJ2-3 | TRBV29-1 | TGCAGCGCCTCGGGAAGGACGCAGCCAAATACGCAGTATTTT | CSASGRTQPNTQYF
. | . | TRBJ2-7 | TRBV11-2 | TGTGCCAGCAGCTTACATGGGGCAGAGCAGTACTTC | CASSLHGAEQYF
. | . | TRBJ2-7 | TRBV7-7 | TGTGCTAGCAGCGCCATCCCAGGGGACGAGCAGTACTTC | CASSAIPGDEQYF
. | TRBD1 | TRBJ2-7 | TRBV7-9 | TGTGCCAGCAGCTTAGGGTCAGGGGGCACGAACGAGCAGTACTTC | CASSLGSGGTNEQYF
. | TRBD1 | TRBJ2-2 | TRBV28 | TGTGCCACGTTCCGACAGGGATTTAGAGGGGAGCTGTTTTTT | CATFRQGFRGELFF
. | . | TRBJ2-3 | TRBV7-8 | TGTGCCAGCAGCCGAAACCCCCCTATCGGAAAGCCAGATACGCAGTATTTT | CASSRNPPIGKPDTQYF
many | TRBD1 | TRBJ1-4 | TRBV28 | TGTGCCAGCAGTCCCCCAGGACAGGGCGGAAAACTGTTTTTT | CASSPPGQGGKLFF
. | . | TRBJ1-1 | TRBV30 | TGTGCCTGGAGCGGCTTGTTTAACACTGAAGCTTTCTTT | CAWSGLFNTEAFF
few | TRBD1 | TRBJ1-5 | TRBV28 | TGTGCCAGCAGTGGACAGGGGAGATGGCAGCCCCAGCATTTT | CASSGQGRWQPQHF
few | . | TRBJ1-5 | TRBV4-1 | TGCGCCAGCAGCCAAGACAGGGGAGAGCCCCAGCATTTT | CASSQDRGEPQHF
. | TRBD1 | TRBJ2-1 | TRBV5-1 | TGCGCCAGCAGCGATAGGACAGGCTCCTACAAAGAGCAGTTCTTC | CASSDRTGSYKEQFF
many | . | TRBJ1-1 | TRBV18 | TGTGCCAGCTCACGGCAGGGATCCAACACTGAAGCTTTCTTT | CASSRQGSNTEAFF
. | . | TRBJ1-3 | TRBV2 | TGTGCCAGCAGGACGGGACGGACCTCTGGAAACACCATATATTTT | CASRTGRTSGNTIYF
. | . | TRBJ2-3 | TRBV5-1 | TGCGCCAGCAGCTTGGGGCAGTTCGTGGATACGCAGTATTTT | CASSLGQFVDTQYF
. | TRBD1 | TRBJ2-7 | TRBV30 | TGTGCCTGGAGCGTAGGGACAGGGGAACAGTACTTC | CAWSVGTGEQYF
. | . | TRBJ2-5 | TRBV7-2 | TGTGCCAGCAGCTTATCGGGACGGCGGGTGGAGACCCAGTACTTC | CASSLSGRRVETQYF
few | TRBD1 | TRBJ1-3 | TRBV28 | TGTGCCAGCAGTCCGGACAGGGTCAGACATTTT | CASSPDRVRHF
. | . | TRBJ2-7 | TRBV21-1 | TGTGCCAGCAGCAAAGGGAACAGGGGCCCCATCTCCGAGCAGTACTTC | CASSKGNRGPISEQYF
. | . | TRBJ1-4 | TRBV30 | TGTGCCTGGAGTGGTTTAGGGGAAAAACTGTTTTTT | CAWSGLGEKLFF
. | . | TRBJ2-7 | TRBV11-3 | TGTGCCAGCAGCCCAGACGGCCGGGAGCAGTACTTC | CASSPDGREQYF
. | . | TRBJ2-7 | TRBV7-2 | TGTGCCAGCAGCTTAGAGGGGACTCTGCAGTACTTC | CASSLEGTLQYF
. | . | TRBJ1-3 | TRBV5-4 | TGTGCCAGCAGCTCGACGCCTCTCTCTGGAAACACCATATATTTT | CASSSTPLSGNTIYF
few | . | TRBJ2-1 | TRBV10-2 | TGCGCCAGCAGAACGGGTGGTCCCAGGAATGAGCAGTTCTTC | CASRTGGPRNEQFF
. | TRBD1 | TRBJ2-5 | TRBV18 | TGTGCCAGCTCATCTGGGACAGTAGAGACCCAGTACTTC | CASSSGTVETQYF
. | TRBD2 | TRBJ2-2 | TRBV7-9 | TGTGCCAGCAGCCGGACTAGCGGGGGGTCATTCACCGGGGAGCTGTTTTTT | CASSRTSGGSFTGELFF
. | . | TRBJ1-4 | TRBV4-2 | TGTGCCAGCAGCCCAAGGGGGTTGGACGAAAAACTGTTTTTT | CASSPRGLDEKLFF
. | . | TRBJ1-3 | TRBV4-1 | TGCGCCAGCAGCCAAGCCCTGGGGAGGGAAACTGGAAACACCATATATTTT | CASSQALGRETGNTIYF
. | . | TRBJ1-4 | TRBV4-1 | TGCGCCAGCAGCCAAGATTGGGAAAAACTGTTTTTT | CASSQDWEKLFF
. | TRBD2 | TRBJ2-5 | TRBV19 | TGTGCCAGTAGACGCACCGGGGGAGGGGAAGAGACCCAGTACTTC | CASRRTGGGEETQYF
. | . | TRBJ2-3 | TRBV28 | TGTGCCAGCAGTTTGTGGTCCAGGGATACAGATACGCAGTATTTT | CASSLWSRDTDTQYF
few | . | TRBJ1-1 | TRBV12-2 | TGTGCAAGTCGCCTGACAGAGATGAACACTGAAGCTTTCTTT | CASRLTEMNTEAFF
. | TRBD2 | TRBJ2-3 | TRBV29-1 | TGCAGCGTTGAAGCGGGAGGGCCCACAGATACGCAGTATTTT | CSVEAGGPTDTQYF
. | TRBD2 | TRBJ2-5 | TRBV5-4 | TGTGCCAGCAGCTTGGGCGGCGGGGGGAGGCAAGAGACCCAGTACTTC | CASSLGGGGRQETQYF
. | TRBD1 | TRBJ1-4 | TRBV5-4 | TGTGCCAGCAGCGCGGACAGGGGAACTAATGAAAAACTGTTTTTT | CASSADRGTNEKLFF
. | . | TRBJ2-7 | TRBV2 | TGTGCCAGCAGTGACTCAGTTGGAACCTACGAGCAGTACTTC | CASSDSVGTYEQYF
. | . | TRBJ1-3 | TRBV5-1 | TGCGCCAGCAGCTTGGGTCGAGACTACTCTGGAAACACCATATATTTT | CASSLGRDYSGNTIYF
. | . | TRBJ1-2 | TRBV2 | TGTGCCAGCAGTGAGGGAACTAACTATGGCTACACCTTC | CASSEGTNYGYTF
. | TRBD2 | TRBJ2-7 | TRBV5-1 | TGCGCCAGCAGCTCGGGACTAGCGGTCGAGCAGTACTTC | CASSSGLAVEQYF
. | TRBD2 | TRBJ2-1 | TRBV10-3 | TGTGCCATCAGTGATCGGTCTAGCGGGCAGTACAATGAGCAGTTCTTC | CAISDRSSGQYNEQFF
. | . | TRBJ1-1 | TRBV30 | TGTGCCTGGAGTGCCCGGGACATAGAAGCTTTCTTT | CAWSARDIEAFF
. | . | TRBJ2-2 | TRBV18 | TGTGCCAGCTCACCAGGGACTGGGAACACCGGGGAGCTGTTTTTT | CASSPGTGNTGELFF
. | . | TRBJ1-1 | TRBV15 | TGTGCCACCAGCAGAGATCTTGGGGAAGGCGATACTGAAGCTTTCTTT | CATSRDLGEGDTEAFF
. | . | TRBJ1-2 | TRBV29-1 | TGCAGCGTTCCCCGGGCTAGGTATGGCTACACCTTC | CSVPRARYGYTF